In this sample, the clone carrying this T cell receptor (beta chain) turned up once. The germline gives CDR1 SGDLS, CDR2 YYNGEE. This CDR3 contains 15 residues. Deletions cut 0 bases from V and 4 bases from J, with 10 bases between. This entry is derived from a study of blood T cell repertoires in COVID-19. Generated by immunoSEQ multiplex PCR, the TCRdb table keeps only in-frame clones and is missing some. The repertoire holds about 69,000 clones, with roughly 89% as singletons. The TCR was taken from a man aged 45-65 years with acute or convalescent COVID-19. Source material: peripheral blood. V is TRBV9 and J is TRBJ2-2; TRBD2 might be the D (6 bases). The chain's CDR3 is CASSVGGTGTGELFF. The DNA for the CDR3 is TGTGCCAGCAGCGTAGGCGGGACGGGCACCGGGGAGCTGTTTTTT.